The 18 T cell receptor beta chains in this list originate from one sample, sequenced in a study of cytomegalovirus exposure and HLA in healthy donors. The PCR used 60 Vbeta and 13 Jbeta primers. Profiling relied on immunoSEQ multiplex PCR, and the TCRdb table lists in-frame clones only, not all of them. Of 90,000 to 150,000 clones listed, around 77% are singletons. The sequencing input was PBMCs. These receptors were collected from a man aged 50 to 59 in good health and CMV-seropositive.

The chain is built from TRBV27 and TRBJ1-5; 8 bases agree with TRBD1. V was clipped by 7 bases and J by 11 bases; unmatched bases: 28. The CDR3 runs 19 residues. The germline CDR1 and CDR2 sequences are MNHEY and SMNVEV (reference sequence). This chain's CDR3 is CASTLRQGQADPRATTQHF. CDR3 DNA: TGTGCCAGCACCCTCCGACAGGGGCAAGCCGATCCCAGGGCCACTACCCAGCATTTT.

The genes are TRBV5-4 and TRBJ1-5; D is unclear. V was clipped by 4 bases and J by 2 bases, with 10 bases between them. CDR1 and CDR2 from the germline V gene are SGHNT and YYREEE (reference sequence). CDR3 size: 14 residues. In DNA, the CDR3 is TGTGCCAGCAGCCTGAGACAAGGCAATCAGCCCCAGCATTTT. Protein: CASSLRQGNQPQHF.

This rearrangement joins TRBV27 to TRBJ2-2; TRBD2 aligns across 8 bases. J was trimmed by 5 bases and V by 5 bases; bases with no gene match: 13. Germline V lookup: CDR1 MNHEY, CDR2 SMNVEV (reference sequence). This CDR3 is 17 amino acids long. CDR3 sequence: CASSGRLAREGTGELFF. DNA of the CDR3: TGTGCCAGCAGTGGGAGACTAGCGAGGGAGGGTACCGGGGAGCTGTTTTTT.

V is TRBV28 and J is TRBJ2-1; 15 bases agree with TRBD2. Germline CDR1 reads MDHEN; CDR2 reads SYDVKM. J was trimmed by 10 bases and V by 5 bases; bases with no gene match: 12. The CDR3 consists of 17 residues. For the CDR3, the DNA is TGTGCCAGCAGTCTGCCCAGGACTAGCGGGAGGGCCAAGGAGCAGTTCTTC. Translating gives CASSLPRTSGRAKEQFF.

V gene TRBV29-1 combines with J gene TRBJ1-1; 8 bases match TRBD1. The CDR3 extends over 14 amino acids. V shed 3 bases and J 5 bases; nucleotides not matched to a gene: 8. Germline assignment: CDR1 SQVTM and CDR2 ANQGSEA. The chain's CDR3 is CSVDGTGSGTEAFF. CDR3 sequence (DNA): TGCAGCGTTGACGGGACAGGTAGTGGAACTGAAGCTTTCTTT.

This clone was counted a few times. The CDR3 spells CATSSNGQGGGYTF. The DNA of the CDR3 is TGTGCCACCAGCAGCAATGGACAGGGTGGTGGCTACACCTTC. V is TRBV15 and J is TRBJ1-2; TRBD1 matches 8 bases. J gave up 7 bases and V 3 bases, and 7 bases lay outside the gene matches. The germline CDR1 and CDR2 sequences are LNHNV and YYDKDF (reference sequence). This CDR3 is built from 14 residues.

The chain combines TRBV4-1 with TRBJ2-1; 10 bases are shared with TRBD2. Trimming took 4 bases from V and 5 from J; bases not matched to a gene: 8. Germline loops: CDR1 MGHRA, CDR2 YSYEKL. The CDR3 is 16 residues long. In DNA form, the CDR3 reads TGCGCCAGCAGCCGAGAAGCGGGGGGGAAAAACAATGAGCAGTTCTTC. Translation: CASSREAGGKNNEQFF.

The V gene is TRBV28, the J gene TRBJ2-1, with TRBD2 matching over 8 bases. Germline V gene lookup returns CDR1 MDHEN and CDR2 SYDVKM. The CDR3 has 16 residues. CDR3 bases: TGTGCTTCGCTGTCCCTACGTGAGCGGGAGTATAATGAGCAGTTCTTC. It is translated as CASLSLREREYNEQFF.

The rearrangement links TRBV18 to TRBJ2-1, with a tentative D call TRBD1 (5 bases). The CDR3 is 16 residues long. Trimming shortened V by 0 bases and J by 0 bases, and 9 bases separated the two germline ends. Per germline, CDR1 KGHSH and CDR2 LQKENI. Written as DNA, the CDR3 is TGTGCCAGCTCACCACCGGGCAGGGCCTCCTACAATGAGCAGTTCTTC. This sequence encodes CASSPPGRASYNEQFF. Full variable domain (remainder filled in from reference TRBV18 and TRBJ2-1): NAGVMQNPRHLVRRRGQEARLRCSPMKGHSHVYWYRQLPEEGLKFMVYLQKENIIDESGMPKERFSAEFPKEGPSILRIQQVVRGDSAAYFCASSPPGRASYNEQFFGPGTRLTVL.

This clone was observed a few times. The V and J genes are TRBV13 and TRBJ2-4, with 7 bases aligning to TRBD1. Germline V gene data show CDR1 as PRHDT and CDR2 as FYEKMQ (reference sequence). This CDR3 spans 15 amino acids. Trimming cost V 5 bases and J 0 bases; bases outside gene matches: 4. The CDR3 region is CASSGQAIAKNIQYF. CDR3 DNA: TGTGCCAGCAGCGGACAGGCCATAGCCAAAAACATTCAGTACTTC.

The chain recombines TRBV4-2 with TRBJ2-1, with TRBD2 identical over 11 bases. The CDR3 totals 15 residues. V lost 4 bases, J lost 7 bases, and 6 bases stayed unmatched. Germline CDR1 and CDR2: LGHNA and YNFKEQ. The CDR3 region is CASSRGLAELNEQFF. CDR3 DNA: TGTGCCAGCAGCCGGGGACTAGCGGAGTTAAATGAGCAGTTCTTC.

V gene TRBV2 combines with J gene TRBJ2-3; D not certain. This CDR3 spans 11 amino acids. Germline V lookup: CDR1 SNHLY, CDR2 FYNNEI. Trimming left V 5 bases short and J 5 bases short, with 5 bases between. CDR3 nucleotides: TGTGCCAGCAGTCCGGGAGATACGCAGTATTTT. Translation gives CASSPGDTQYF.

The chain uses TRBV5-5 and TRBJ1-6, with D perhaps matching TRBD1 (6 bases). Germline loops: CDR1 SGHKS, CDR2 YYEKEE (reference sequence). The CDR3 is 16 residues long. Trimming took off 0 bases at V and 7 bases at J, with 14 bases between the two ends. In nucleotides, the CDR3 is TGTGCCAGCAGCTTGGATGCGGGGGCTGGAAATTCACCCCTCCACTTT. Translating gives CASSLDAGAGNSPLHF.

The chain links TRBV2 to TRBJ1-2; 8 nucleotides agree with TRBD1. Germline CDR1 and CDR2: SNHLY and FYNNEI. The CDR3 has 15 residues. V lost 6 bases, J lost 1 base, and 7 bases stayed unmatched. The CDR3: CASSSATGGNYGYTF. The CDR3 nucleotides are TGTGCCAGCAGCTCGGCAACAGGGGGTAACTATGGCTACACCTTC.

This chain uses TRBV5-1 with TRBJ2-1; possibly TRBD2 for D (5 bases). The CDR3 totals 15 residues. The germline V and J ends were trimmed by 0 bases and 3 bases, with 10 bases remaining between them. Looked up from germline, CDR1 is SGHRS and CDR2 is YFSETQ. This chain's CDR3 is CASSLAPDFYNEQFF. The CDR3 nucleotides read TGCGCCAGCAGCTTGGCTCCGGACTTCTACAATGAGCAGTTCTTC.

For the CDR3, the DNA is TGCAGCGTTGAAAGAGACTCCGAGCAGTTCTTC. As protein: CSVERDSEQFF. The chain is built from TRBV29-1 and TRBJ2-1; D unclear. V dropped 2 bases and J dropped 10 bases, with 9 bases sitting between them. Germline values: CDR1 SQVTM, CDR2 ANQGSEA. There are 11 residues in the CDR3.

The rearrangement links TRBV5-6 to TRBJ1-2; possibly TRBD1 for D (5 bases). From germline, CDR1 is SGHDT and CDR2 YYEEEE. The CDR3 length is 15 residues. Trimming cost V 3 bases and J 0 bases, with 12 bases left between them. DNA for the CDR3: TGTGCCAGCAGCTCGCTGACAGAAACTAACTATGGCTACACCTTC. Translating gives CASSSLTETNYGYTF.

This rearrangement joins TRBV7-2 to TRBJ2-5; D may be TRBD1 (5 bases). The CDR3 is 16 residues long. Germline lookup yields CDR1 SGHTA and CDR2 FQGNSA. Trimming removed 2 bases from V and 0 bases from J, with 13 bases in between. The CDR3 loop reads CASSLFSGLYQETQYF. The CDR3 bases are TGTGCCAGCAGCTTATTCTCAGGGTTGTACCAAGAGACCCAGTACTTC. The full variable domain, its missing parts supplied by reference TRBV7-2 and TRBJ2-5, is GAGVSQSPSNKVTEKGKDVELRCDPISGHTALYWYRQSLGQGLEFLIYFQGNSAPDKSGLPSDRFSAERTGGSVSTLTIQRTQQEDSAVYLCASSLFSGLYQETQYFGPGTRLLVL.